One sample yielded the 15 T cell receptor beta chains listed below, sequenced in a study of blood T cell repertoires in COVID-19. The table came from immunoSEQ multiplex PCR; TCRdb's copy has only in-frame clones and leaves some out. The data contain more than 300,000 clones, just over 90% of them singletons. Specimen: PBMCs or T cells enriched from blood (not recorded which). The receptors come from a woman in her 40s who had been exposed to COVID-19.

This chain connects TRBV5-5 to TRBJ1-5; TRBD1 matches at 7 bases. The length of the CDR3 is 16 residues. The germline V gene has CDR1 SGHKS and CDR2 YYEKEE (reference sequence). Losses at the gene ends were 3 bases for V and 6 bases for J; bases not matched to a gene: 12. CDR3 sequence reads: CASSSLLTGVSQPQHF. The DNA of the CDR3 is TGTGCCAGCAGCTCACTCCTAACAGGGGTGAGTCAGCCCCAGCATTTT.

This clone appeared a single time. The V call is TRBV11-2, the J call TRBJ2-1; perhaps TRBD1 as D (5 bases). In germline, CDR1 is SGHAT, CDR2 FQNNGV. This CDR3 spans 13 amino acids. The V and J ends lost 2 bases and 8 bases respectively, with 10 bases between them. CDR3 sequence: CASSLRVRDEQFF. Written as DNA, the CDR3 is TGTGCCAGCAGCTTAAGGGTCAGGGATGAGCAGTTCTTC. Complete variable domain (other parts from reference TRBV11-2 and TRBJ2-1): EAGVAQSPRYKIIEKRQSVAFWCNPISGHATLYWYQQILGQGPKLLIQFQNNGVVDDSQLPKDRFSAERLKGVDSTLKIQPAKLEDSAVYLCASSLRVRDEQFFGPGTRLTVL.

The V gene is TRBV6-2 or TRBV6-3, the J gene TRBJ1-2; 10 bases align to TRBD1. V dropped 4 bases and J dropped 6; count of bases not matched to a gene: 8. CDR1 is MNHEY, CDR2 SVGEGT, per germline. The CDR3 is 15 residues long. The CDR3 region is CASSSMEGQGNGYTF. CDR3 DNA: TGTGCCAGCAGTTCCATGGAGGGACAGGGGAATGGCTACACCTTC.

The rearrangement uses TRBV5-1 and TRBJ1-2; TRBD1 might be the D (5 bases). Trimming shortened V by 7 bases and J by 6 bases, and 16 bases separated the two germline ends. This CDR3 region has 13 residues. Germline V lookup: CDR1 SGHRS, CDR2 YFSETQ. CDR3 amino acids: CASRQGREDGYTF. CDR3 in DNA: TGCGCCAGCCGCCAGGGCAGGGAAGATGGCTACACCTTC.

This clone appeared a single time. The V and J genes are TRBV20-1 and TRBJ1-5, with D unclear. CDR1 is DFQATT and CDR2 is SNEGSKA in the germline V gene (reference sequence). The V end was cut by 3 bases, the J end by 3 bases, with 9 bases between. This CDR3 is 13 amino acids long. This CDR3 is CSASGDNNQPQHF. CDR3 bases: TGCAGTGCTAGTGGAGACAACAATCAGCCCCAGCATTTT.

This clone was seen a single time. CDR3: CASSPSVGGGSYNEQFF. CDR3 coding DNA: TGCGCCAGCAGCCCGTCGGTCGGAGGTGGATCCTACAATGAGCAGTTCTTC. This chain connects TRBV5-1 to TRBJ2-1; tentative D call: TRBD2 (5 bases). The CDR3 contains 17 residues. Germline CDR1 is SGHRS and CDR2 is YFSETQ. Trimming removed 4 bases from V and 1 base from J, with 18 bases in between.

This chain uses TRBV18 with TRBJ2-1, with TRBD2 matching over 14 bases. V lost 5 bases to trimming and J lost 8 bases; unmatched junction nucleotides: 5. CDR1 and CDR2 from the germline V gene are KGHSH and LQKENI. This CDR3 is built from 15 residues. CDR3 bases: TGTGCCAGCTCAAAGACTAGCGGGGGGGCCGATGAGCAGTTCTTC. This sequence encodes CASSKTSGGADEQFF.

The chain is built from TRBV21-1 and TRBJ1-2; the table's D call, TRBD1, has no DNA check behind it. TRBV21-1 is a pseudogene segment. The CDR3 covers 13 residues. The CDR3 region has the DNA TGTGCCAGCAGCAAAGTACAGGGGTATGGCTACACCTTC. This codes for CASSKVQGYGYTF.

V and J are TRBV25-1 and TRBJ1-1; D uncertain. Between the trimmed V and J ends, which lost 5 bases and 7 bases, there was a span of 8 bases. The CDR3 covers 11 residues. The germline V gene encodes CDR1 MGHDK and CDR2 SYGVNS. CDR3 sequence reads: CASSSRGEAFF. In DNA form, the CDR3 reads TGTGCCAGCAGTTCCCGGGGTGAAGCTTTCTTT.

The chain uses TRBV6-5 and TRBJ2-5; D is ambiguous. CDR1 and CDR2 from the germline V gene are MNHEY and SVGAGI. Deletions cut 7 bases from V and 5 bases from J, with 14 bases between. This CDR3 spans 13 amino acids. Here the CDR3 reads CASKKPPQETQYF. The CDR3 DNA sequence: TGTGCCAGCAAAAAACCTCCTCAGGAGACCCAGTACTTC.

The gene calls are TRBV30 and TRBJ1-2, with D perhaps matching TRBD1 (5 bases). Deletions cut 3 bases from V and 3 bases from J, with 17 bases between. CDR1 is GTSNPN and CDR2 is SVGIG in the germline V gene (reference sequence). The length of the CDR3 is 15 residues. DNA for the CDR3: TGTGCCTGGAGCCCTGAGAACAGGATTTACTATGGCTACACCTTC. Its protein product is CAWSPENRIYYGYTF.

DNA of the CDR3: TGTGCCAGCAGTCCAAGCGGGCAAGACCTCTATGGCTACACCTTC. Translating gives CASSPSGQDLYGYTF. The chain recombines TRBV6-5 with TRBJ1-2; D is uncertain. Trimming removed 5 bases from V and 4 bases from J, with 17 bases in between. Germline values: CDR1 MNHEY, CDR2 SVGAGI. The CDR3 is 15 residues long.

The rearrangement joins TRBV6-2 or TRBV6-3 to TRBJ1-5; 9 bases are a match to TRBD1. Losses at the gene ends were 5 bases for V and 6 bases for J; bases not matched to a gene: 5. The CDR3 extends over 14 amino acids. Germline CDR1 reads MNHEY; CDR2 reads SVGEGT. CDR3 amino acids: CASSTGGPSQPQHF. CDR3 DNA: TGTGCCAGCAGTACAGGGGGCCCCAGTCAGCCCCAGCATTTT.

This chain connects TRBV6-4 to TRBJ2-1; 11 bases fit TRBD2. This CDR3 is 16 amino acids long. CDR1 and CDR2 from the germline V gene are MRHNA and SNTAGT. V shed 0 bases and J 9 bases; nucleotides not matched to a gene: 7. Written as DNA, the CDR3 is TGTGCCAGCAGTGACTCTAGCGGGAGGGCCTCTAGTGAGCAGTTCTTC. Its translation: CASSDSSGRASSEQFF.

V gene TRBV18 combines with J gene TRBJ1-2; D is possibly TRBD1 (6 bases). The CDR3 contains 15 residues. Trimming pared 2 bases from V and 2 bases from J, leaving 12 bases between. CDR1 and CDR2 from the germline V gene are KGHSH and LQKENI. For the CDR3, the DNA is TGTGCCAGCTCACCAAGGACAACAGGGAACTATGGCTACACCTTC. The encoded protein is CASSPRTTGNYGYTF.